This record looks at one T cell receptor (beta chain) sequence and its context. Its matching antigen is unknown. The source of the sample is a study of vaccination effects on CD4 cells after COVID-19. ViraFEST assay sequencing came after antigen-specific CD4+ T cells were expanded with viral peptide pools. It was after roughly ten days of culture that CD4+ T cells were isolated. Vaccine administered to participants consisted of two doses of either BNT162b2 or mRNA-1273. V shed 8 bases and J 4 bases; nucleotides not matched to a gene: 10. Germline V lookup: CDR1 LNHDA, CDR2 SQIVND (reference sequence). This CDR3 spans 15 amino acids. TCRdb's table, derived via immunoSEQ multiplex PCR, lists solely in-frame clones and lacks some. The sample has about 29,000 clones; about 74% are singletons.

The sample consisted of CD4+ T cells from PBMCs cultured with HCoV-OC43 spike peptides, taken after COVID-19 vaccination. Noted subset: HCoV-OC43 spike overlapping peptide pool stimulation. The chain recombines TRBV19 with TRBJ1-5; TRBD1 aligns across 8 bases. The sequence was collected from a human donor who received a COVID-19 vaccine. This CDR3 reads CASHRSDRGNQPQHF. Written as DNA, the CDR3 is TGTGCCAGTCATCGCAGCGACAGGGGTAATCAGCCCCAGCATTTT.